The 21 T cell receptor beta chains given below trace back to one sample, sequenced in a study of identical twins. TCRdb re-analysed the 5' RACE reads in MiXCR, keeping a single row per CDR3 protein. Altogether around 530,000 distinct CDR3 sequences are present, approximately 14% being singletons, with the ten largest covering 0.44%. This sample was also put to use in a study of yellow fever vaccine responses in identical twins.

Sequencing used CD4+ T cells sorted from blood. The receptors here all came from a woman aged 18-29 years in good health.

This clonotype was detected many times. The chain combines TRBV20-1 with TRBJ2-3, with D uncertain. Germline assignment: CDR1 DFQATT and CDR2 SNEGSKA (reference sequence). This CDR3 spans 14 amino acids. The V gene lost 2 bases and the J gene lost 3 bases, with 12 bases spanning the gap. The CDR3 region is CSARLSLRTDTQYF. The DNA for the CDR3 is TGCAGTGCTAGATTAAGCTTGAGGACAGATACGCAGTATTTT.

The sample holds a few counts of this clonotype. This sequence joins TRBV12-3 or TRBV12-4 and TRBJ1-5; TRBD1 matches 10 bases. This CDR3 comprises 16 residues. Unmatched junction bases numbered 7, after V lost 4 bases and J lost 4 bases. The CDR3 loop is CASSWGQGSRNQPQHF. The CDR3, as DNA: TGTGCCAGCAGTTGGGGACAGGGGAGTAGGAATCAGCCCCAGCATTTT.

This clonotype was seen more than once but under ten times. The chain uses TRBV20-1 and TRBJ2-1; 7 positions agree with TRBD2. Germline V gene sequence: CDR1 DFQATT, CDR2 SNEGSKA (reference sequence). CDR3 size: 16 residues. After removal of 5 bases from V and 0 bases from J, the junction contained 10 bases not matched to a gene. The CDR3 bases are TGCAGTGCTCTAGCGGTAAGCGGAAGCTCCTACAATGAGCAGTTCTTC. Amino acid sequence: CSALAVSGSSYNEQFF.

The chain carries TRBV4-1 and TRBJ2-5, with D unclear. The V gene's germline CDR1 is MGHRA and CDR2 YSYEKL. CDR3 size: 13 residues. Trimming shortened V by 1 base and J by 4 bases, and 7 bases separated the two germline ends. CDR3 amino acids: CASSQVLGETQYF. CDR3 in DNA: TGCGCCAGCAGCCAAGTCTTGGGAGAGACCCAGTACTTC.

This clonotype occurred a few times. V gene TRBV6-1 combines with J gene TRBJ2-7, with TRBD2 matching 12 bases. This CDR3 contains 15 residues. Germline V CDR1 and CDR2: MNHNS, SASEGT. With V trimmed by 6 bases and J by 1 base, 4 bases remained unmatched. The DNA for the CDR3 is TGTGCCAGCAGACGACTAGCGGGAGATTCCTACGAGCAGTACTTC. The encoded protein is CASRRLAGDSYEQYF.

This clonotype was seen only a few times. The chain employs TRBV29-1 and TRBJ2-3; maybe TRBD1 (5 bases). Germline lookup yields CDR1 SQVTM and CDR2 ANQGSEA. CDR3 length: 12 residues. Trimming pared 8 bases from V and 0 bases from J, leaving 9 bases between. As DNA, the CDR3 is TGCAGCCCCCGGACAAGCACAGATACGCAGTATTTT. This codes for CSPRTSTDTQYF.

There are a few counts of this clonotype. CDR3 DNA sequence: TGTGCCAGCAGCTTCCCCAGGGTAGCCGGGGAGCTGTTTTTT. This codes for CASSFPRVAGELFF. The V call is TRBV7-9, the J call TRBJ2-2; D possibly corresponds to TRBD1 (5 bases). The CDR3 length is 14 residues. The V gene's germline CDR1 is SEHNR and CDR2 FQNEAQ (reference sequence). Deletions cut 3 bases from V and 6 bases from J, with 11 bases between.

This clonotype occurred many times. The rearrangement joins TRBV3-1 to TRBJ2-2; D is uncertain. Germline V CDR1 and CDR2: LGHDT, YNNKEL (reference sequence). The CDR3 covers 12 residues. Between the trimmed V and J ends, which lost 2 bases and 4 bases, there was a span of 2 bases. The CDR3 loop reads CASSQTTGELFF. CDR3 sequence (DNA): TGTGCCAGCAGCCAAACCACCGGGGAGCTGTTTTTT.

This chain joins TRBV2 and TRBJ2-4, with 8 bases identical to TRBD1. The germline V gene encodes CDR1 SNHLY and CDR2 FYNNEI. CDR3 length equals 14 residues. The trim removed 7 bases at V and 7 bases at J, leaving 9 bases unmatched. CDR3 residues: CASKDRVVTNIQYF. The CDR3, as DNA: TGTGCCAGCAAGGACAGGGTGGTGACCAACATTCAGTACTTC.

The chain's CDR3 is CASSPEGGSGYEQYF. The DNA for the CDR3 is TGTGCCAGCAGTCCCGAGGGAGGGTCGGGGTACGAGCAGTACTTC. The gene calls are TRBV12-3 or TRBV12-4 and TRBJ2-7, with 7 nucleotides matching TRBD2. Germline trimming cut 5 bases from V and 4 bases from J; bases unmatched to any gene: 11. The CDR3 consists of 15 residues.

In this sample, this clonotype turned up many times. The chain is built from TRBV29-1 and TRBJ2-2, with 7 bases aligning to TRBD2. In germline, CDR1 is SQVTM, CDR2 ANQGSEA. This CDR3 is built from 14 residues. The V gene end was trimmed by 7 bases and the J gene end by 2 bases; junction bases not matched to a gene: 7. As DNA, the CDR3 is TGCAGCGCTCGAGCGGGAACTAACACCGGGGAGCTGTTTTTT. It specifies CSARAGTNTGELFF.

V is TRBV12-3 or TRBV12-4 and J is TRBJ2-1; D is undetermined. Trimming took 3 bases from V and 1 from J, leaving 10 bases between them. CDR3 size: 15 residues. CDR3 loop: CASSFERTSYNEQFF. In DNA, the CDR3 is TGTGCCAGCAGTTTCGAGAGAACATCCTACAATGAGCAGTTCTTC.

This clonotype was picked up a small number of times. V is TRBV24-1 and J is TRBJ2-2; 8 positions match TRBD1. From germline, CDR1 is KGHDR and CDR2 SFDVKD. This CDR3 contains 15 residues. V trimming: 7 bases; J trimming: 0 bases; junction bases outside the gene matches: 3. The CDR3 sequence: CATSGQGPNTGELFF. In DNA form, the CDR3 reads TGTGCCACCAGCGGACAGGGACCGAACACCGGGGAGCTGTTTTTT.

V and J are TRBV29-1 and TRBJ1-2; 8 nucleotides line up with TRBD1. V lost 8 bases to trimming and J lost 6 bases; unmatched junction nucleotides: 11. The CDR3 is 13 amino acids. Germline V gene lookup returns CDR1 SQVTM and CDR2 ANQGSEA. Written as DNA, the CDR3 is TGCAGCCTTCGACAGGGGCCAACAGATGGCTACACCTTC. Protein sequence: CSLRQGPTDGYTF.

This clonotype was seen more than once but under ten times. The V call is TRBV2, the J call TRBJ2-7; a weak D match, TRBD2 (6 bases). The CDR3 contains 11 residues. Germline CDR1 reads SNHLY; CDR2 reads FYNNEI. V was cut by 6 bases and J by 7 bases, with 10 bases left in between. CDR3 DNA: TGTGCCAGCAGGGGACTCAAGGAGCAGTACGTC. Protein: CASRGLKEQYV.

CDR3 in amino acids: CASSLKSPGLAGSRYNEQFF. In DNA form, the CDR3 reads TGTGCCAGCAGCTTAAAATCTCCTGGACTAGCGGGATCACGGTACAATGAGCAGTTCTTC. The chain recombines TRBV7-7 with TRBJ2-1; 12 nucleotides align to TRBD2. The germline V gene encodes CDR1 SSHAT and CDR2 FNYEAQ (reference sequence). V shed 2 bases and J 4 bases; nucleotides not matched to a gene: 15. The CDR3 loop spans 20 amino acids.

V usage is TRBV3-1 and J usage is TRBJ2-3, with 10 bases lining up with TRBD2. The CDR3 runs 16 residues. The germline V gene has CDR1 LGHDT and CDR2 YNNKEL (reference sequence). V gave up 6 bases and J gave up 4 bases; unmatched junction bases: 10. The CDR3 DNA is TGTGCCAGCAGTCCCCGGGTAGCGGGGGGATCAGATACGCAGTATTTT. Translated, it gives CASSPRVAGGSDTQYF.

V usage is TRBV6-2 or TRBV6-3 and J usage is TRBJ2-3, with D tentatively TRBD2 (6 bases). Germline V CDR1 and CDR2: MNHEY, SVGEGT. The V end lost 0 bases, the J end lost 2 bases, and 24 bases lay between the germline ends. The CDR3 covers 20 residues. The CDR3: CASSYSVLGRFGGNTDTQYF. The CDR3 bases are TGTGCCAGCAGTTACTCCGTCCTTGGGAGGTTTGGCGGGAACACAGATACGCAGTATTTT.

This clonotype showed up many times. The V call is TRBV20-1, the J call TRBJ2-3; no firm D call. Germline CDR1 is DFQATT and CDR2 is SNEGSKA (reference sequence). V lost 7 bases and J lost 7, with 21 bases in between. CDR3 length: 14 amino acids. The CDR3 sequence: CSVPTKVAINTQYF. CDR3 in DNA: TGCAGTGTGCCGACGAAGGTGGCCATAAATACGCAGTATTTT.

The chain couples TRBV6-1 to TRBJ2-4; 8 bases agree with TRBD2. The CDR3 length is 16 residues. J lost 2 bases, V lost 5 bases, and 8 bases had no gene match. From germline, CDR1 is MNHNS and CDR2 SASEGT. The CDR3 spells CASSPSGGASKNIQYF. The DNA for the CDR3 is TGTGCCAGCAGTCCCTCCGGGGGGGCTTCCAAAAACATTCAGTACTTC.

This clonotype appeared a few times. This sequence joins TRBV2 and TRBJ2-2, with 11 positions matching TRBD2. The junction had 10 bases not matched to a gene; V was cut back by 8 bases and J by 5 bases. The CDR3 consists of 16 residues. Germline CDR1 SNHLY, CDR2 FYNNEI. CDR3 nucleotide sequence: TGTGCCAGCCGATCCATAGCGGGAGGGCCTACCGGGGAGCTGTTTTTT. Translated: CASRSIAGGPTGELFF.